A selection of T cell receptor beta chains follows, all from one sample in a study of blood T cell repertoires in COVID-19. Only in-frame clones appear in the TCRdb table, and some are missing; sequencing was by immunoSEQ multiplex PCR. Of 55,000 to 80,000 clones in the sample, 80% to 90% were seen once. Sequenced input: peripheral blood. These receptors were taken from a man aged 80 or over with acute or convalescent COVID-19. CDR3s include the opening cysteine and the closing phenylalanine or tryptophan.

CASSRGSLPQETQYF,TRBV6-5,TRBJ2-5
CASSTEGYGYTF,TRBV2,TRBJ1-2
CASSLEGVFTEAFF,TRBV5-1,TRBJ1-1
CSASLTGGQAYF,TRBV20-1,TRBJ2-5
CASSIDRQGSRMNTEAFF,TRBV19,TRBJ1-1
CASSLGLRGITDTQYF,TRBV5-1,TRBJ2-3
CSVTLTGVNTEAFF,TRBV29-1,TRBJ1-1
CASSKGQGAYGYTF,TRBV19,TRBJ1-2
CASSQGSAGANVLTF,TRBV19,TRBJ2-6
CASSRLAGNTEAFF,TRBV2,TRBJ1-1
CAWAAQAINSPLHF,TRBV30,TRBJ1-6
CASSLQGRLKEKLFF,TRBV5-1,TRBJ1-4
CASSPGVQGSGYTF,TRBV18,TRBJ1-2
CASREANYGYTF,TRBV12-3/TRBV12-4,TRBJ1-2
CASSLGQGRDPDTQYF,TRBV5-4,TRBJ2-3
CASSSPEAGDTQYF,TRBV5-1,TRBJ2-3
CASSPLWDSYEQYF,TRBV27,TRBJ2-7
CASSLGGVSSTDTQYF,TRBV7-3,TRBJ2-3
CAWSFGGTHSYEQYF,TRBV30,TRBJ2-7
CASSLGGRVGTIYF,TRBV7-9,TRBJ1-3
CASAIGQGSYEQYF,TRBV9,TRBJ2-7
CASSQGSGGGNQPQHF,TRBV3-1/TRBV3-2,TRBJ1-5
CASSWKGATSGGETQYF,TRBV5-4,TRBJ2-5
CASSFGTSGSTDTQYF,TRBV6-2/TRBV6-3,TRBJ2-3
CASTLLPGTDTQYF,TRBV5-1,TRBJ2-3
CASSLGLAGGDTQYF,TRBV7-2,TRBJ2-3
CASSPSGTSTDTQYF,TRBV6-4,TRBJ2-3
CASSLEGLRTEAFF,TRBV5-1,TRBJ1-1
CASTGLPSSGYTF,TRBV2,TRBJ1-2
CASSGTGVVQSEKLFF,TRBV27,TRBJ1-4
CASSQGDAERQYF,TRBV14,TRBJ2-7
CASSPLGHDSSYEQYF,TRBV2,TRBJ2-7
CASSEERGPYNEQFF,TRBV2,TRBJ2-1
CAWSVKSSGTYNEQFF,TRBV30,TRBJ2-1
CASSISDRGYNSPLHF,TRBV19,TRBJ1-6
CASSITSGGSYNEQFF,TRBV19,TRBJ2-1
CASGLGTGGYEQYF,TRBV12-5,TRBJ2-7
CASSVATGGAIYTDTQYF,TRBV9,TRBJ2-3
CASSPRHHSYEQYF,TRBV9,TRBJ2-7
CASTRQAGQPQHF,TRBV12-3/TRBV12-4,TRBJ1-5
CASGRDSYATNEKLFF,TRBV12-5,TRBJ1-4
CATSPGREATYEQYF,TRBV15,TRBJ2-7
CASSRATDSEAFF,TRBV18,TRBJ1-1
CASSSPGGLGTYEQYF,TRBV4-1,TRBJ2-7
CASSAHGQGHEQYF,TRBV9,TRBJ2-7
CASSYSAENYGYTF,TRBV6-6,TRBJ1-2